Listed below are T cell receptor beta chains from one sample, sequenced in a study of T cells of healthy individuals. TCRdb re-called the 5' RACE reads through MiXCR, storing one row per CDR3 protein. The table shows around 79,000 distinct CDR3 sequences, with 4% to 5.5% occurring only once. These receptors originate from a female donor in good health. Both conserved end residues are part of each CDR3. A D gene is named only where the DNA matches it firmly. Size is omitted from some rows. Given values are once, few, many or a class for expanded clones.

TRBJ2-1	.	many	TRBV2	CASITAPSSYNEQFF	TGTGCCAGCATTACAGCTCCCAGCTCCTACAATGAGCAGTTCTTC
TRBJ2-1	.	few	TRBV7-2	CASSLYSGGAYNEQFF	TGTGCCAGCAGCTTATATTCGGGCGGGGCCTACAATGAGCAGTTCTTC
TRBJ1-5	.	few	TRBV16	CASSQGTVQPQHF	TGTGCCAGCAGCCAAGGGACCGTCCAGCCCCAGCATTTT
TRBJ2-7	TRBD1	.	TRBV5-1	CASSSDSGTGFEQYF	TGCGCCAGCAGCTCCGATTCCGGGACAGGGTTTGAGCAGTACTTC
TRBJ1-1	.	.	TRBV24-1	CATSDRQGKPQRGTEAFF	TGTGCCACCAGTGATAGGCAGGGGAAGCCTCAACGGGGCACTGAAGCTTTCTTT
TRBJ1-1	TRBD1	.	TRBV5-1	CASSTRTGRNTEAFF	TGCGCCAGCAGCACCAGGACAGGGAGGAACACTGAAGCTTTCTTT
TRBJ2-5	TRBD1	many	TRBV28	CASTPTGGALETQYF	TGTGCCAGCACCCCGACAGGGGGCGCCTTAGAGACCCAGTACTTC
TRBJ2-7	.	many	TRBV12-2	CASRLVGTSGREWGSYEQYF	TGTGCAAGTCGCTTAGTGGGGACTAGCGGGAGAGAATGGGGGTCCTACGAGCAGTACTTC
TRBJ2-2	.	many	TRBV28	CASSSGTVNTGELFF	TGTGCCAGCAGTTCCGGGACTGTGAACACCGGGGAGCTGTTTTTT
TRBJ2-3	.	many	TRBV19	CASSIEWRAIDTQYF	TGTGCCAGTAGTATTGAGTGGAGGGCAATAGATACGCAGTATTTT
TRBJ2-6	.	few	TRBV13	CASSQTDSSGANVLTF	TGTGCCAGCAGCCAAACGGACAGCTCTGGGGCCAACGTCCTGACTTTC
TRBJ1-4	.	few	TRBV2	CASRPQGTTNEKLFF	TGTGCCAGCAGGCCCCAGGGAACAACTAATGAAAAACTGTTTTTT
TRBJ2-1	.	.	TRBV12-3/TRBV12-4	CASSPGTPINEQFF	TGTGCCAGCAGTCCCGGGACACCCATCAATGAGCAGTTCTTC
TRBJ2-4	TRBD1	many	TRBV4-2	CASSPQGAGKNIQYF	TGTGCCAGCAGCCCACAGGGGGCAGGCAAAAACATTCAGTACTTC
TRBJ2-7	TRBD2	.	TRBV7-3	CASSPGTSGRGYYEQYF	TGTGCCAGCAGCCCCGGGACTAGCGGGAGGGGTTACTACGAGCAGTACTTC
TRBJ2-5	TRBD1	.	TRBV29-1	CSVWDREETQYF	TGCAGCGTTTGGGACAGGGAAGAGACCCAGTACTTC
TRBJ2-1	TRBD1	many	TRBV30	CAWSVLGQGGDEQFF	TGTGCCTGGAGTGTACTAGGACAGGGGGGTGATGAGCAGTTCTTC
TRBJ2-6	TRBD1	many	TRBV12-3/TRBV12-4	CASRSTGGSGANVLTF	TGTGCCAGCAGGTCAACAGGGGGCTCTGGGGCCAACGTCCTGACTTTC
TRBJ2-3	.	.	TRBV29-1	CSVRETTDTQYF	TGCAGCGTTAGAGAGACAACAGATACGCAGTATTTT
TRBJ2-5	.	many	TRBV2	CASSDGGSFQETQYF	TGTGCCAGCAGTGACGGCGGGTCCTTCCAAGAGACCCAGTACTTC
TRBJ2-7	TRBD2	many	TRBV10-3	CAISVTSGEGEQYF	TGTGCCATCAGTGTGACTAGCGGGGAAGGGGAGCAGTACTTC
TRBJ1-4	.	many	TRBV20-1	CSARPQGRPATNEKLFF	TGCAGTGCTAGGCCTCAAGGGAGGCCCGCAACTAATGAAAAACTGTTTTTT
TRBJ2-3	TRBD1	many	TRBV5-4	CASSSGQIVPDTQYF	TGTGCCAGCAGCTCGGGACAGATTGTTCCAGATACGCAGTATTTT
TRBJ2-5	TRBD2	few	TRBV7-8	CASSYTLAGDGETQYF	TGTGCCAGCAGTTACACTCTAGCGGGAGACGGGGAGACCCAGTACTTC
TRBJ1-2	TRBD1	many	TRBV24-1	CATSSTGVYGYTF	TGTGCCACCAGCTCGACAGGGGTCTATGGCTACACCTTC
TRBJ1-2	.	.	TRBV30	CAWLQFRGYTF	TGTGCCTGGCTCCAATTTAGGGGCTACACCTTC
TRBJ1-2	.	many	TRBV13	CASSSGHYGYTF	TGTGCCAGCAGCTCAGGACACTATGGCTACACCTTC
TRBJ1-1	TRBD1	many	TRBV20-1	CSARDPTGGTEAFF	TGCAGTGCTAGAGATCCGACAGGGGGCACTGAAGCTTTCTTT
TRBJ1-6	.	many	TRBV7-3	CASSFPNSPLHF	TGTGCCAGCAGCTTTCCTAATTCACCCCTCCACTTT
TRBJ2-5	.	many	TRBV20-1	CSARGSYGRAIQETQYF	TGCAGTGCTAGGGGCTCATATGGTAGGGCTATCCAAGAGACCCAGTACTTC
TRBJ1-5	.	.	TRBV28	CASRSRRAGHSNQPQHF	TGTGCCAGCAGATCACGTCGGGCAGGCCATAGCAATCAGCCCCAGCATTTT
TRBJ2-3	TRBD1	.	TRBV3-1	CASSRTTGGRLNTQYF	TGTGCCAGCAGCAGAACGACAGGGGGCAGATTGAATACGCAGTATTTT
TRBJ2-5	.	many	TRBV4-1	CASCLRPQETQYF	TGCGCCAGTTGTCTTAGGCCTCAAGAGACCCAGTACTTC
TRBJ2-2	.	few	TRBV28	CASSRPIFDSGELFF	TGTGCCAGCAGTCGTCCGATTTTTGATTCGGGGGAGCTGTTTTTT